One and the same sample provided the 2 T cell receptor beta chains below, sequenced in a study of OX40 agonist ivuxolimab in advanced cancers. Library preparation employed the immunoSEQ multiplex PCR assay. TCRdb obtained this table from immuneACCESS and retained in-frame rearrangements with V and J assigned. These tables miss some clones; where compared with another copy, unresolved V genes account for less than half of the shortfall, and the remainder is unexplained. The sample data list some 72,000 clones, and about 80% of these were observed just once. The ten largest clones represent more than 0.5% of the sample. The sequences come from CD4+ or CD8+ T cells sorted from blood, collected in a trial of the OX40 agonist ivuxolimab. The origin of the receptors is an adult with an advanced solid tumor such as melanoma, head and neck, liver or kidney cancer.

The V gene is TRBV15, the J gene TRBJ2-2; 7 positions agree with TRBD1. Germline trimming cut 3 bases from V and 4 bases from J; bases unmatched to any gene: 5. This CDR3 is 15 amino acids long. The germline gives CDR1 LNHNV, CDR2 YYDKDF (reference sequence). CDR3 in amino acids: CATSRGTVRTGELFF. The CDR3 nucleotides are TGTGCCACCAGCAGGGGGACAGTGCGCACCGGGGAGCTGTTTTTT.

This rearrangement joins TRBV7-9 to TRBJ1-1; 9 positions match TRBD1. Per the germline V gene, CDR1 is SEHNR and CDR2 is FQNEAQ (reference sequence). The CDR3 covers 18 residues. The junction had 14 bases not matched to a gene; V was cut back by 1 base and J by 5 bases. The CDR3 is CASSLDGTGYWGWTEAFF. The DNA of the CDR3 is TGTGCCAGCAGCTTAGATGGGACAGGGTATTGGGGCTGGACTGAAGCTTTCTTT.